The 13 T cell receptor beta chains reported below all come from one sample, sequenced in a study of control samples from healthy donors and cancer patients. The data were produced by immunoSEQ multiplex PCR, yet TCRdb's version contains in-frame clones alone and is incomplete. The table has about 80,000 clones, 84% seen once; the top ten hold around 10%. Sequenced input: PBMCs. Receptors were obtained from a man aged 60 to 69 with head and neck cancer.

The rearrangement uses TRBV7-9 and TRBJ2-7, with TRBD1 identical over 7 bases. Germline V gives CDR1 SEHNR, CDR2 FQNEAQ (reference sequence). The V and J ends lost 2 bases and 3 bases, in that order; junction bases with no gene match: 7. The CDR3 extends over 15 amino acids. The CDR3 sequence is CASSLQGQQFYEQYF. CDR3 coding DNA: TGTGCCAGCAGCTTACAGGGACAGCAATTCTACGAGCAGTACTTC.

The genes are TRBV6-6 and TRBJ1-5; 8 nucleotides match TRBD1. Trimming cost V 3 bases and J 4 bases; bases outside gene matches: 5. CDR1 and CDR2 from the germline V gene are MNHNY and SVGAGI (reference sequence). This CDR3 is 15 amino acids long. Written as DNA, the CDR3 is TGTGCCAGCAGTTATGGACAGGGATCAAATCAGCCCCAGCATTTT. This translates into CASSYGQGSNQPQHF.

The gene calls are TRBV7-9 and TRBJ2-1; D may correspond to TRBD1 or TRBD2 (6 bases each). Germline V gene data show CDR1 as SEHNR and CDR2 as FQNEAQ (reference sequence). V dropped 4 bases and J dropped 10 bases, with 11 bases sitting between them. The CDR3 totals 12 residues. The CDR3 region has the DNA TGTGCCAGCAGCTCGGGGGCAAGGGAGCAGTTCTTC. Translating it yields CASSSGAREQFF.

This chain connects TRBV5-5 to TRBJ2-7; D gene ambiguous. The germline V and J ends were trimmed by 4 bases and 0 bases, with 5 bases remaining between them. Germline V gene lookup returns CDR1 SGHKS and CDR2 YYEKEE (reference sequence). The CDR3 length is 12 residues. Here the CDR3 DNA reads TGTGCCAGCAGCCGTATCTCCTACGAGCAGTACTTC. Translated, it gives CASSRISYEQYF.

The V call is TRBV5-4, the J call TRBJ2-3; D perhaps matches TRBD1 (5 bases). Trimming removed 3 bases from V and 3 bases from J, with 14 bases in between. The CDR3 runs to 15 residues. Germline V gives CDR1 SGHNT, CDR2 YYREEE (reference sequence). CDR3 in amino acids: CASSSWTTRTDTQYF. CDR3 DNA: TGTGCCAGCAGCTCGTGGACAACCAGGACAGATACGCAGTATTTT.

V is TRBV14 and J is TRBJ2-7; D unresolved. Germline V gene lookup returns CDR1 SGHDN and CDR2 FVKESK. The CDR3 covers 12 residues. The V end lost 4 bases, the J end lost 7 bases, and 11 bases lay between the germline ends. CDR3 protein: CASSPIYGEQYF. The CDR3 bases are TGTGCCAGCAGCCCGATCTATGGGGAGCAGTACTTC.

The chain employs TRBV2 and TRBJ1-2, with 9 bases identical to TRBD1. With V trimmed by 4 bases and J by 5 bases, 8 bases remained unmatched. The CDR3 consists of 15 residues. Germline CDR1 SNHLY, CDR2 FYNNEI. Here the CDR3 DNA reads TGTGCCAGCAGTGCAATACCGACAGGGGGTTATGGCTACACCTTC. Amino acid sequence: CASSAIPTGGYGYTF. Full variable domain (remainder filled in from reference TRBV2 and TRBJ1-2): EPEVTQTPSHQVTQMGQEVILRCVPISNHLYFYWYRQILGQKVEFLVSFYNNEISEKSEIFDDQFSVERPDGSNFTLKIRSTKLEDSAMYFCASSAIPTGGYGYTFGSGTRLTVV.

V gene TRBV14 combines with J gene TRBJ2-5, with 10 bases that match TRBD1. The CDR3 spans 16 residues. The germline V gene has CDR1 SGHDN and CDR2 FVKESK. Trimming cost V 4 bases and J 4 bases; bases outside gene matches: 9. The CDR3 region has the DNA TGTGCCAGCAGCCCGCCCGGGACAGGGGCTACAGAGACCCAGTACTTC. It yields the protein CASSPPGTGATETQYF.

This clone was counted only a few times. This chain joins TRBV4-2 and TRBJ2-5; D unresolved. The CDR3 has 14 residues. Germline lookup yields CDR1 LGHNA and CDR2 YNFKEQ. V lost 0 bases and J 3 bases, leaving 8 bases between the germline ends. The DNA of the CDR3 is TGTGCCAGCAGCCAAGAAAGGTACGAAGAGACCCAGTACTTC. This encodes CASSQERYEETQYF.

The V call is TRBV28, the J call TRBJ2-4, with 7 bases identical to TRBD2. The CDR3 is made up of 16 amino acids. V was clipped by 5 bases and J by 1 base; unmatched bases: 8. The germline CDR1 and CDR2 sequences are MDHEN and SYDVKM. As DNA, the CDR3 is TGTGCCAGCAGTCTGCGGGGAGGGAGTGCCAAAAACATTCAGTACTTC. The encoded protein is CASSLRGGSAKNIQYF.

The rearrangement uses TRBV4-2 and TRBJ2-6; TRBD2 is a possible D gene (5 bases). The CDR3 length is 18 residues. Trimming stripped 0 bases from V and 0 bases from J, with 12 bases between. CDR1 LGHNA and CDR2 YNFKEQ come from the germline V gene. The CDR3 loop is CASSQETMVGSGANVLTF. In nucleotides, the CDR3 is TGTGCCAGCAGCCAAGAGACTATGGTGGGCTCTGGGGCCAACGTCCTGACTTTC.

The V gene is TRBV5-1, the J gene TRBJ2-1; 14 bases agree with TRBD2. V dropped 3 bases and J dropped 2; count of bases not matched to a gene: 7. Germline lookup yields CDR1 SGHRS and CDR2 YFSETQ. The CDR3 spans 18 residues. CDR3 DNA sequence: TGCGCCAGCAGCTCACGACTAGCGGGAGGGCGGACCTACAATGAGCAGTTCTTC. Protein: CASSSRLAGGRTYNEQFF.

The chain recombines TRBV14 with TRBJ2-6; no clear D. Germline V gives CDR1 SGHDN, CDR2 FVKESK. V dropped 1 base and J dropped 0 bases, with 4 bases sitting between them. The CDR3 loop spans 15 amino acids. The CDR3 loop reads CASSQVSSGANVLTF. In nucleotides, the CDR3 is TGTGCCAGCAGCCAAGTTAGCTCTGGGGCCAACGTCCTGACTTTC.